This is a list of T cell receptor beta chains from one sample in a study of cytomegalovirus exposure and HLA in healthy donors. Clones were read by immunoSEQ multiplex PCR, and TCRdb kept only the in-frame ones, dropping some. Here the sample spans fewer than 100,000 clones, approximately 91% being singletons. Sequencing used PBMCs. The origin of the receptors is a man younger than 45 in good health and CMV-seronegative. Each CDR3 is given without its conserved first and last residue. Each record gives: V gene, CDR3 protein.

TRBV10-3	AINPHEGVGELF
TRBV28	ASTRRLAGETGELF
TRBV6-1	ASLFSGFSYEQY
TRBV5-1	ASTSGDGNSPLH
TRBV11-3	ASSRGEGHYNEQF
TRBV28	ASSSRVSGNTIY
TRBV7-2	ASSPGTARGYEQY
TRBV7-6	ASSLDAGYNQPQH
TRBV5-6	ASSLVVSDTGELF
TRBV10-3	AISGTGPGELF
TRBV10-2	ASSPNSGEQY
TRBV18	ASSRNRGVSKEKLF
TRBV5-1	ASSLDRRETQY
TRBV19	ASALNNEQF
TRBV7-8	ASSLDWEWRVETQY
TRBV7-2	ASSLGTGGNTEAF
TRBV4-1	ASSPEGGKTQY
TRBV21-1	ASSKASTETVEPNHTATNEKLF
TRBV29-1	SVVTGTSYEQY
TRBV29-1	SVEGETSDYNEQF
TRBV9	ASSVAGAGANVLT
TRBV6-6	ASSYLGVSPLH
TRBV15	ATSGGQEETQY
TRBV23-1	ASSQISGVDQPQH
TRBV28	ASSLTGVGYGYT
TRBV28	ASRWGDSPTNEKLF
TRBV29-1	SVWEGYGYT
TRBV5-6	ASSFPGLGNSPLH